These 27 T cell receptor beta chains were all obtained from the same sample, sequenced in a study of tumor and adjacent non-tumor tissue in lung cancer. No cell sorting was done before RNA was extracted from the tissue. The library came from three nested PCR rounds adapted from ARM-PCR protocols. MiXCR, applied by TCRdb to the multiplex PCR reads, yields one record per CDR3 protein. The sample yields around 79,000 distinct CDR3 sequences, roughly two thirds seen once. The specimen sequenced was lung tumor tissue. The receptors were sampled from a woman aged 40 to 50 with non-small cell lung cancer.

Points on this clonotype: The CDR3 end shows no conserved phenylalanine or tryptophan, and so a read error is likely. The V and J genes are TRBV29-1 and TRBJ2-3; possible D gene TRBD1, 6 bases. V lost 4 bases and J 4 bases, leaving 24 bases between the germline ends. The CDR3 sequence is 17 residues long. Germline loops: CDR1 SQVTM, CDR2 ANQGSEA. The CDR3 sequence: CSVGRHRVRGRADTQYL. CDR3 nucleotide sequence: TGCAGCGTTGGTCGGCACAGGGTACGTGGGCGCGCAGATACGCAGTATTTA.

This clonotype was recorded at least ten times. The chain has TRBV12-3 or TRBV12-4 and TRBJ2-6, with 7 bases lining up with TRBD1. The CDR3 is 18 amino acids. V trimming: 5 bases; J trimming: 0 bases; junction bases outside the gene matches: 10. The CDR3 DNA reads TGTGCCAGCAGTCCGCGGACAGGTGACTACTCTGGGGCCAACGTCCTGACTTTC. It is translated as CASSPRTGDYSGANVLTF.

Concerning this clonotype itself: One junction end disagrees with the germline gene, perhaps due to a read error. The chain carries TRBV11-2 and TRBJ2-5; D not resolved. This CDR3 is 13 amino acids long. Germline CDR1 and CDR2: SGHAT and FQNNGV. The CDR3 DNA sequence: TGTGCCAGCAGCCTGGTGGCGCGAGAGATCCAGTACTTC. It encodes CASSLVAREIQYF.

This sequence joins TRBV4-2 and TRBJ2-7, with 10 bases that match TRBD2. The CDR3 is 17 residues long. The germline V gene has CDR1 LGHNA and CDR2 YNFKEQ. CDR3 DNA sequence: TGTGCCAGCAGCCATGCGCAACTAGCGGGGTCTTCCTACGAGCCGTACGTC. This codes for CASSHAQLAGSSYEPYV.

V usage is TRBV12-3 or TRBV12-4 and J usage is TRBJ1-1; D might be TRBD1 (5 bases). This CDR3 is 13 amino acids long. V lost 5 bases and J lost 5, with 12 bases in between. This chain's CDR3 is CASSTSTETEAFF. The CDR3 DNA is TGTGCCAGCAGTACCTCGACAGAAACTGAAGCTTTCTTT.

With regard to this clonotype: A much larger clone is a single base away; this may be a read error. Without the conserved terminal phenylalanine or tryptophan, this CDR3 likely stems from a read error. The CDR3 region is CASNLIRSNSPLHS. CDR3 sequence (DNA): TGTGCCAGCAACCTAATCCGGTCTAATTCACCCCTCCACTCT. This chain joins TRBV28 and TRBJ1-6; D is ambiguous. CDR1 is MDHEN, CDR2 SYDVKM, per germline. The CDR3 has 14 amino acids. V was cut by 7 bases and J by 6 bases, with 13 bases left in between.

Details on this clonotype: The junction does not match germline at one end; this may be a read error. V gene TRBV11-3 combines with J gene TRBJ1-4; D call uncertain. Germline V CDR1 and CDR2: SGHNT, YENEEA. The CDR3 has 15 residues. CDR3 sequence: CASNLDRATSEKLFF. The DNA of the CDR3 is TGTGCCAGCAACTTAGATCGGGCAACAAGTGAAAAACTGTTTTTT.

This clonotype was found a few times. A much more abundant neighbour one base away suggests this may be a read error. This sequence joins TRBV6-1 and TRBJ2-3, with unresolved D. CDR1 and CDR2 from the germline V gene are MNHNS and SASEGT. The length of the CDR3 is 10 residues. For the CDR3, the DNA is TGTGCCAGCAATACAGATATGCAGTATTTT. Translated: CASNTDMQYF.

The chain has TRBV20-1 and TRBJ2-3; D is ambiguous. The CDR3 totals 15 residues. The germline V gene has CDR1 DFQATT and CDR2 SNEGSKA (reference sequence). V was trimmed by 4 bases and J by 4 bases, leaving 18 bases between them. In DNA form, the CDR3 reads TGCAGTGCTACCGACCCTGGAGAGCGATCAGATACGCAGTATTTT. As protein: CSATDPGERSDTQYF.

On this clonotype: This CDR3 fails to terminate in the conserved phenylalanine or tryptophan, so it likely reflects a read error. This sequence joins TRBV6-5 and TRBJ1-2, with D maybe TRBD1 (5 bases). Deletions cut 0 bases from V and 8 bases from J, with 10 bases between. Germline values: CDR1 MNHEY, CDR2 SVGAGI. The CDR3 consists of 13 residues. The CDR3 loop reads CASSYSPGGGYTL. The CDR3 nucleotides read TGTGCCAGCAGTTACTCCCCTGGGGGGGGCTACACCCTC.

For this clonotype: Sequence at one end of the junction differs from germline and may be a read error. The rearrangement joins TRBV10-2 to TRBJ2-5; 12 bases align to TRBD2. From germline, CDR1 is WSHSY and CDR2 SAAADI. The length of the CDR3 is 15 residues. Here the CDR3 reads CASRGLAGTQGTLYF. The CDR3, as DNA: TGCGCCAGCAGAGGACTAGCGGGGACACAAGGGACCCTGTACTTC.

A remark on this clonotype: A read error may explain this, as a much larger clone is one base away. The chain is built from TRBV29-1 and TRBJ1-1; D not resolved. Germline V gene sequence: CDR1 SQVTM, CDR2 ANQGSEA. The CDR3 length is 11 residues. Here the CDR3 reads CSVALVDEAYF. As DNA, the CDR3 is TGCAGCGTTGCGTTAGTGGATGAAGCTTACTTT.

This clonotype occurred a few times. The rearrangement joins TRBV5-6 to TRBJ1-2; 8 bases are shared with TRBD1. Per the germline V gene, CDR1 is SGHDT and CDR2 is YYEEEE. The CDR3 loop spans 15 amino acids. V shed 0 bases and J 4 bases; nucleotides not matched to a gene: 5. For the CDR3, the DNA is TGTGCCAGCAGCTTGGTCGACAGGGGTAGCTATGGCTACACCTTC. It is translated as CASSLVDRGSYGYTF.

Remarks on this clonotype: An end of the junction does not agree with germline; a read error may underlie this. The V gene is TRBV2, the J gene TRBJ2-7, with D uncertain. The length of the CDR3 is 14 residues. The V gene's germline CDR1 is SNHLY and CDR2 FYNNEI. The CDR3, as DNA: TGTGTCAGCAGTGCTGGCAGAACCTTGTACGAGCAGTACTTC. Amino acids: CVSSAGRTLYEQYF.

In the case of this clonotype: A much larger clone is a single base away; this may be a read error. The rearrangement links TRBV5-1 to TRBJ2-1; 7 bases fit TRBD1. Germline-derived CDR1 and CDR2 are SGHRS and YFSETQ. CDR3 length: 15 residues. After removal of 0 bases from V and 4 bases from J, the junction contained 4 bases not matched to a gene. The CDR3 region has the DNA TGCGCCAGCAGCTTGGCCAGCAGGGGGTACAATGAGCAGTTCTTC. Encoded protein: CASSLASRGYNEQFF. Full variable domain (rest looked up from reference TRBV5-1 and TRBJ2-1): KAGVTQTPRYLIKTRGQQVTLSCSPISGHRSVSWYQQTPGQGLQFLFEYFSETQRNKGNFPGRFSGRQFSNSRSEMNVSTLELGDSALYLCASSLASRGYNEQFFGPGTRLTVL.

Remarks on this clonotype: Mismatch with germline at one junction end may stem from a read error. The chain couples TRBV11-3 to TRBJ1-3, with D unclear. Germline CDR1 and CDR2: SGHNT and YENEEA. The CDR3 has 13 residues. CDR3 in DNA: TGTGCCAGCAGCATAGATACCAGTGGCACCATATATTTT. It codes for CASSIDTSGTIYF.

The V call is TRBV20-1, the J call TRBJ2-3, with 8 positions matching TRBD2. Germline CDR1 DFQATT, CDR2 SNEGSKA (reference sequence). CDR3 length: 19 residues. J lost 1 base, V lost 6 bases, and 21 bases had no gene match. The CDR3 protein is CSADSGTGGTKRRTDTQYF. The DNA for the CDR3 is TGCAGTGCGGATAGCGGGACTGGCGGGACCAAGAGACGCACAGATACGCAGTATTTT.

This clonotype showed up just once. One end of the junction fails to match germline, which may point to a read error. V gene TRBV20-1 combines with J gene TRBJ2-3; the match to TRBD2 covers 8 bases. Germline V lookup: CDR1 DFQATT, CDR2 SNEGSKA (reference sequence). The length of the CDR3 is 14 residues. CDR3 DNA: TGCAGTACTTCCAAGCGGGGGTTTACAGATATGCAGTATTTT. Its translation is CSTSKRGFTDMQYF.

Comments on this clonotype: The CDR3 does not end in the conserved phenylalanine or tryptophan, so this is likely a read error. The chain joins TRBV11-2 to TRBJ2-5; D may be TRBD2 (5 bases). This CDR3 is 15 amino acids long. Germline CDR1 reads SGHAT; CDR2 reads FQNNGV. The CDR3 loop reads CTSSLFAGIQETQYL. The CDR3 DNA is TGTACCAGTAGCTTATTCGCCGGGATCCAAGAGACCCAGTACCTC.

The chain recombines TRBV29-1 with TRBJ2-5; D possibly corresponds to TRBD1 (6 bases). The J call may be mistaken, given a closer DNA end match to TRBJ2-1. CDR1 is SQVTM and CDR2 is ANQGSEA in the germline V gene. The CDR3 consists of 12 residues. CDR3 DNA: TGCAGCGTTGGCCACAGGGCGTGTGAGCAGTTCTTC. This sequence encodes CSVGHRACEQFF.

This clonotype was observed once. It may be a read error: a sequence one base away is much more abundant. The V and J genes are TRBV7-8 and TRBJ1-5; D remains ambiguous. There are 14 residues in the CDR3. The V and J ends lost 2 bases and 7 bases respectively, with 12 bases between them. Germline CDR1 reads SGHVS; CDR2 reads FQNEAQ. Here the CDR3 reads CASSLFDMGQPQHF. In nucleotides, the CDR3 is TGTGCCAGCAGCTTATTTGACATGGGACAGCCCCAGCATTTT. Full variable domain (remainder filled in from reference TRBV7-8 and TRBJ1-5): GAGVSQSPRYKVAKRGQDVALRCDPISGHVSLFWYQQALGQGPEFLTYFQNEAQLDKSGLPSDRFFAERPEGSVSTLKIQRTQQEDSAVYLCASSLFDMGQPQHFGDGTRLSIL.

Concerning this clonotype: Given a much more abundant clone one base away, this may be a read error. CDR3 bases: TGTGCCAACAGACTACGGGATACGCAGTATTTT. Amino acids: CANRLRDTQYF. The chain carries TRBV28 and TRBJ2-3; D may be TRBD2 (5 bases). The CDR3 length is 11 residues. CDR1 and CDR2 from the germline V gene are MDHEN and SYDVKM. Trimming removed 10 bases from V and 6 bases from J, with 11 bases in between. Full variable domain (outside the CDR3, taken from reference TRBV28 and TRBJ2-3): DVKVTQSSRYLVKRTGEKVFLECVQDMDHENMFWYRQDPGLGLRLIYFSYDVKMKEKGDIPEGYSVSREKKERFSLILESASTNQTSMYLCANRLRDTQYFGPGTRLTVL.

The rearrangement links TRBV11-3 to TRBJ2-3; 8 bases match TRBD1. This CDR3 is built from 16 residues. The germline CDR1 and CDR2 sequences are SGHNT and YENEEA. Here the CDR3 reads CAISLRTGGRINTQYF. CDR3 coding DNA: TGTGCTATCAGCCTTCGAACAGGGGGAAGGATAAATACGCAGTATTTT.

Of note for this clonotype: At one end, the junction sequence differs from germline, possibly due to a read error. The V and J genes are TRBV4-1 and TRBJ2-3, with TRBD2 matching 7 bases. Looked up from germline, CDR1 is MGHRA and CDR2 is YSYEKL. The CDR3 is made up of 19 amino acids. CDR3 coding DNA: TGCGCCCGCAGCATCCCGGGACTACGTGGGCACATCGACACAGATACGCAGTATTTT. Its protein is CARSIPGLRGHIDTDTQYF.

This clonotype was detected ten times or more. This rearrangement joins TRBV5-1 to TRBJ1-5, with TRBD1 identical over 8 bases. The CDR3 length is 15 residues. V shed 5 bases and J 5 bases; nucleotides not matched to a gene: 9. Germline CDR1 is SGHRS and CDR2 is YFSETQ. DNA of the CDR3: TGCGCCAGCAGGCCCGGGACAGGTTCTCATCAGCCCCAGCATTTT. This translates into CASRPGTGSHQPQHF.

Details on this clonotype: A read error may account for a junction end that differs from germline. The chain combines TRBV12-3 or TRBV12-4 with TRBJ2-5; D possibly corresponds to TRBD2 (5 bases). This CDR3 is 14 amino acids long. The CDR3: CASRAGLHQEAQYF. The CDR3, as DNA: TGTGCCAGTAGGGCTGGACTGCATCAAGAGGCCCAGTACTTC.

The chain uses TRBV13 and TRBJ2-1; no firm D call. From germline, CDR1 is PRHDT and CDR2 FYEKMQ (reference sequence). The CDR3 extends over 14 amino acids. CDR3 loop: CARSIGLDRNEQFF. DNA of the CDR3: TGTGCAAGAAGTATTGGGTTAGACCGCAATGAGCAGTTCTTC.